The 4 T cell receptor beta chains in this list originate from one sample, sequenced in a study of shared clonotypes between healthy human individuals. TCRdb keeps only in-frame clones here, not all; method: immunoSEQ multiplex PCR. Altogether about 2.4 million clones are present, roughly 93% being singletons, with the ten largest covering 0.35% to 0.45%. The sample comprised naive CD4+ T cells from PBMCs. Subset reported: CD45RA+ positively selected. These receptors were collected from a man younger than 35 in good health. Some clones in this sample may be carry-over from other donors' samples.

The count of this clone is one. V is TRBV19 and J is TRBJ2-1; 8 bases map to TRBD1. The length of the CDR3 is 13 residues. Germline V gives CDR1 LNHDA, CDR2 SQIVND (reference sequence). After removal of 3 bases from V and 9 bases from J, the junction contained 4 bases not matched to a gene. As DNA, the CDR3 is TGTGCCAGTAGTATGGACAGGGCTAGTGAGCAGTTCTTC. Amino acid sequence: CASSMDRASEQFF. Variable domain in full (rest from reference TRBV19 and TRBJ2-1): DGGITQSPKYLFRKEGQNVTLSCEQNLNHDAMYWYRQDPGQGLRLIYYSQIVNDFQKGDIAEGYSVSREKKESFPLTVTSAQKNPTAFYLCASSMDRASEQFFGPGTRLTVL.

The chain combines TRBV4-1 with TRBJ2-1; 7 bases agree with TRBD2. Germline lookup yields CDR1 MGHRA and CDR2 YSYEKL. The CDR3 sequence is 15 residues long. V gave up 2 bases and J gave up 8 bases; unmatched junction bases: 9. CDR3 residues: CASSQIGGRGDEQFF. The CDR3, as DNA: TGCGCCAGCAGCCAAATCGGCGGGAGAGGCGATGAGCAGTTCTTC.

A word on this clone: Additional DNA sequences in this sample encode the identical CDR3. The V call is TRBV2, the J call TRBJ2-3; D call uncertain. The germline CDR1 and CDR2 sequences are SNHLY and FYNNEI. CDR3 length equals 14 residues. The V gene lost 0 bases and the J gene lost 3 bases, with 7 bases spanning the gap. This chain's CDR3 is CASSEALLTDTQYF. DNA of the CDR3: TGTGCCAGCAGTGAAGCGCTTCTAACAGATACGCAGTATTTT.

In the case of this clone: The same CDR3 also results from other DNA sequences found in this sample. The chain uses TRBV5-1 and TRBJ1-1; 7 bases match TRBD1. The CDR3 loop spans 13 amino acids. From germline, CDR1 is SGHRS and CDR2 YFSETQ. The junction had 6 bases not matched to a gene; V was cut back by 5 bases and J by 5 bases. This chain's CDR3 is CASSRQGGTEAFF. In DNA form, the CDR3 reads TGCGCCAGCAGTAGACAGGGAGGTACTGAAGCTTTCTTT.